Listed below are T cell receptor beta chains from one sample, sequenced in a study of siplizumab effects on memory and regulatory T cells. TCRdb keeps only in-frame clones here, not all; method: immunoSEQ multiplex PCR. The table has around 86,000 clones, 94% seen once. Sequencing input: non-Treg CD4+ T cells sorted from blood. The source of these receptors is a human donor in good health. The conserved cysteine and the conserved F or W are not part of the CDR3 here. Expanded clones are given a class, and other clones once, few, many or no size at all.

TRBV7-9	.	ASSLRTSGVYNEQF
TRBV6-5	.	ASSYSTGQGNEKLF
TRBV2	.	ASSKYRTEAF
TRBV9	.	ASSVAPPPYEQY
TRBV9	.	ASSARDRAGVPLH
TRBV30	.	AWGRGGFGYGYT
TRBV10-3	.	AISESDRGSGYT
TRBV6-5	.	AGSDRPDTQY
TRBV2	.	ASSSFTGELF
TRBV9	.	ASSVQSGVTGELF
TRBV2	.	ASSDGSDEKLF
TRBV27	.	ASSNRAVLETQY
TRBV5-4	once	ASSSDMAGAQETQY
TRBV10-3	.	AISATEKNTEAF
TRBV29-1	.	SVGHISGGINYGYT
TRBV6-6	.	ASSYAGDRTEAF
TRBV23-1	.	ASSQSEPFVLSRTDSYEQY
TRBV9	.	ASSVGVAETYEQY
TRBV11-3	.	ASSLMGADTQY
TRBV6-5	.	ASSYWAGRTDTQY
TRBV9	.	ASRRTDNTEAF
TRBV2	.	ASNPVPGTDTQY
TRBV9	few	ASSARGTSEAF
TRBV11-2	.	ASSRQGATEAF
TRBV5-1	.	ASSPRAGTGGTQY
TRBV19	.	ASSPLAGVSGANVLT
TRBV5-8	.	ASSYSGLAGATTDTQY
TRBV29-1	.	SVGTSGNTIY